The present entry profiles one T cell receptor beta chain with its context. Its cognate antigen is unknown. TCR sequencing used cDNA made by reverse transcription of extracted RNA. Data came from immunoSEQ multiplex PCR; TCRdb stores just in-frame clones and leaves some out. The table has some 220,000 clones, less than 75% seen once; the top ten hold 1.5% to 2%. Sample treatment: oral pan-JAK inhibitor, 5-10 mg twice daily. Obtained from alopecia areata patients were lesional scalp punch biopsies along with peripheral blood. Germline CDR1 is GTSNPN and CDR2 is SVGIG (reference sequence). This CDR3 contains 12 residues. Between the trimmed V and J ends, which lost 1 base and 6 bases, there was a span of 7 bases. This sample was included in a study of CD8+ T cells in alopecia areata. Study background: Patients received oral tofacitinib, 5 to 10 mg twice daily, for moderate-to-severe alopecia areata. Once tofacitinib had been taken for 6 to 18 months, 6 months off drug followed. Notes on the study in general: Especially in alopecia totalis/universalis, lesional scalp showed greater clonality than normal scalp did.

Material: CD4+ T cells sorted from blood, obtained at week 4, from a patient treated with tofacitinib. The clonotype comes from a human donor with alopecia areata. The rearrangement joins TRBV30 to TRBJ2-1; D is possibly TRBD2 (6 bases). The CDR3 loop is CAWSGTTNEQFF. The CDR3 nucleotides read TGTGCCTGGAGTGGGACTACCAATGAGCAGTTCTTC.